The 26 T cell receptor beta chains below all came from one sample that was sequenced in a study of PD-L1 blockade in urothelial cancer. Here immunoSEQ multiplex PCR was the method, and the copy in TCRdb shows in-frame clones only, minus some. The profile shows about 36,000 clones, around four fifths of them singletons. Stated time point: peripheral blood 6 weeks after treatment start. The input for sequencing was PBMCs, taken around atezolizumab (anti-PD-L1) treatment. The source of these receptors is a man aged 35 to 55 with urothelial cancer.

The V and J genes are TRBV19 and TRBJ1-3; no clear D. In germline, CDR1 is LNHDA, CDR2 SQIVND (reference sequence). Trimming pared 4 bases from V and 4 bases from J, leaving 11 bases between. CDR3 length: 14 residues. CDR3 bases: TGTGCCAGTAGTACCCGGGGTTACGGAAACACCATATATTTT. Translating gives CASSTRGYGNTIYF.

The chain employs TRBV28 and TRBJ2-7; 13 bases match TRBD2. Losses at the gene ends were 8 bases for V and 4 bases for J; bases not matched to a gene: 8. This CDR3 spans 15 amino acids. The germline V gene has CDR1 MDHEN and CDR2 SYDVKM. The CDR3 DNA sequence: TGTGCCAGCCTCCGGACTAGCGGGAGTCGGTACGAGCAGTACTTC. Its protein is CASLRTSGSRYEQYF.

The chain has TRBV27 and TRBJ2-5, with TRBD1 matching over 7 bases. This CDR3 contains 15 residues. Germline V gives CDR1 MNHEY, CDR2 SMNVEV (reference sequence). J was trimmed by 4 bases and V by 6 bases; bases with no gene match: 11. The CDR3, as DNA: TGTGCCAGCAGCAAAACGACAGGGTCAACAGAGACCCAGTACTTC. This gives the protein CASSKTTGSTETQYF.

The V gene is TRBV9, the J gene TRBJ2-7; 8 bases align to TRBD1. Germline V gives CDR1 SGDLS, CDR2 YYNGEE. The V gene end was trimmed by 1 base and the J gene end by 1 base; junction bases not matched to a gene: 4. This CDR3 spans 15 amino acids. As DNA, the CDR3 is TGTGCCAGCAGCGTAAGGGACAGGACGTCCTACGAGCAGTACTTC. Its translation is CASSVRDRTSYEQYF.

The rearrangement joins TRBV19 to TRBJ2-7; possible D gene TRBD2, 6 bases. The CDR3 runs 13 residues. Trimming left V 1 base short and J 5 bases short, with 9 bases between. Germline CDR1 reads LNHDA; CDR2 reads SQIVND (reference sequence). CDR3 coding DNA: TGTGCCAGTAGTATAGCTGGCGGGAACGAGCAGTACTTC. Translation: CASSIAGGNEQYF. Using reference TRBV19 and TRBJ2-7 for the parts outside the CDR3, the full variable domain is DGGITQSPKYLFRKEGQNVTLSCEQNLNHDAMYWYRQDPGQGLRLIYYSQIVNDFQKGDIAEGYSVSREKKESFPLTVTSAQKNPTAFYLCASSIAGGNEQYFGPGTRLTVT.

This clone was seen a single time. The chain is built from TRBV19 and TRBJ1-2; 8 bases fit TRBD1. Germline V lookup: CDR1 LNHDA, CDR2 SQIVND (reference sequence). The CDR3 sequence is 15 residues long. V was clipped by 6 bases and J by 3 bases; unmatched bases: 9. In DNA form, the CDR3 reads TGTGCCAGTAGGCGGGGAGGACAGGGCGACTATGGCTACACCTTC. It translates to CASRRGGQGDYGYTF.

This chain joins TRBV2 and TRBJ2-1; TRBD2 agrees at 15 bases. Trimming cost V 6 bases and J 6 bases; bases outside gene matches: 3. In germline, CDR1 is SNHLY, CDR2 FYNNEI. CDR3 length equals 15 residues. CDR3 sequence (DNA): TGTGCCAGCAGGACGGGACTAGCGGGAGGCAATGAGCAGTTCTTC. This sequence encodes CASRTGLAGGNEQFF. Looking up the rest from reference TRBV2 and TRBJ2-1 gives the full variable domain: EPEVTQTPSHQVTQMGQEVILRCVPISNHLYFYWYRQILGQKVEFLVSFYNNEISEKSEIFDDQFSVERPDGSNFTLKIRSTKLEDSAMYFCASRTGLAGGNEQFFGPGTRLTVL.

The chain combines TRBV28 with TRBJ1-4, with 8 bases lining up with TRBD1. The trim removed 6 bases at V and 6 bases at J, leaving 6 bases unmatched. The germline V gene has CDR1 MDHEN and CDR2 SYDVKM. This CDR3 contains 14 residues. The chain's CDR3 is CASSGQGGDEKLFF. CDR3 coding DNA: TGTGCCAGCAGCGGACAGGGCGGCGATGAAAAACTGTTTTTT.

The V and J genes are TRBV15 and TRBJ1-1, with TRBD1 matching 9 bases. The V gene's germline CDR1 is LNHNV and CDR2 YYDKDF (reference sequence). CDR3 length equals 14 residues. V gave up 7 bases and J gave up 5 bases; unmatched junction bases: 8. CDR3 in DNA: TGTGCCACCACCGAGGACAGGGGTTGGACTGAAGCTTTCTTT. This translates into CATTEDRGWTEAFF.

The chain combines TRBV5-1 with TRBJ2-2, with D possibly matching TRBD1 (6 bases). Germline V gives CDR1 SGHRS, CDR2 YFSETQ. The CDR3 runs 16 residues. V lost 4 bases and J 1 base, leaving 14 bases between the germline ends. Here the CDR3 DNA reads TGCGCCAGCAGCCGCCTTGGACAGAAGAACACCGGGGAGCTGTTTTTT. Residues: CASSRLGQKNTGELFF.

This clone came up a few times. This rearrangement joins TRBV9 to TRBJ2-7; the match to TRBD2 covers 7 bases. J lost 0 bases, V lost 4 bases, and 7 bases had no gene match. The CDR3 covers 15 residues. Germline CDR1 and CDR2: SGDLS and YYNGEE. Here the CDR3 reads CASSPPSGASYEQYF. CDR3 bases: TGTGCCAGCAGCCCACCGAGCGGGGCCTCCTACGAGCAGTACTTC.

The chain joins TRBV20-1 to TRBJ2-7; tentative D call: TRBD2 (6 bases). Germline CDR1 is DFQATT and CDR2 is SNEGSKA (reference sequence). This CDR3 spans 11 amino acids. V was shortened by 6 bases and J by 6 bases, with 12 bases between the two germline ends. The CDR3 is CSAGTPPEQYF. The DNA of the CDR3 is TGCAGTGCCGGGACTCCACCCGAGCAGTACTTC.

The rearrangement links TRBV4-1 to TRBJ1-4, with 8 bases identical to TRBD1. V lost 3 bases to trimming and J lost 8 bases; unmatched junction nucleotides: 8. Germline assignment: CDR1 MGHRA and CDR2 YSYEKL. CDR3 length: 15 residues. DNA of the CDR3: TGCGCCAGCAGCCAGGCCGGGACAGGAGTGGAAAAACTGTTTTTT. Translation: CASSQAGTGVEKLFF.

The chain uses TRBV5-1 and TRBJ2-6; 8 bases fit TRBD2. This CDR3 contains 17 residues. The V gene end was trimmed by 0 bases and the J gene end by 2 bases; junction bases not matched to a gene: 4. Germline CDR1 is SGHRS and CDR2 is YFSETQ. CDR3 coding DNA: TGCGCCAGCAGCTTGGGACCGGGAGGGGCTGGGGCCAACGTCCTGACTTTC. Amino acid sequence: CASSLGPGGAGANVLTF.

With respect to this clone: At one of its ends the junction is not consistent with the germline gene, which may arise from a read error. V usage is TRBV7-7 and J usage is TRBJ2-2, with a possible D match to TRBD2 (6 bases). Germline V gene lookup returns CDR1 SSHAT and CDR2 FNYEAQ (reference sequence). CDR3 size: 16 residues. In DNA form, the CDR3 reads TGTGCTAGCAGCTTAGCGCCAAACAAGGCGGGGGGGGAGCTGTTTTTT. Its protein is CASSLAPNKAGGELFF.

This sequence joins TRBV2 and TRBJ2-1; no clear D gene. Germline V gene lookup returns CDR1 SNHLY and CDR2 FYNNEI. V was cut by 4 bases and J by 8 bases, with 18 bases left in between. CDR3 size: 15 residues. CDR3 amino acids: CASSAETLIAYEQFF. CDR3 DNA: TGTGCCAGCAGTGCCGAAACTCTTATAGCCTATGAGCAGTTCTTC.

The V gene is TRBV6-1, the J gene TRBJ1-3; TRBD1 aligns across 7 bases. Germline CDR1 reads MNHNS; CDR2 reads SASEGT. The CDR3 is 14 amino acids. DNA of the CDR3: TGTCTAGTCCTAAGGACAGGCTCTGGAAACACCATATATTTT. This translates into CLVLRTGSGNTIYF.

The rearrangement uses TRBV5-1 and TRBJ1-1; 9 positions match TRBD1. Germline assignment: CDR1 SGHRS and CDR2 YFSETQ. The J segment lost 1 base and the V segment lost 2 bases, leaving 9 bases of the junction unmatched. This CDR3 contains 17 residues. The CDR3 coding sequence is TGCGCCAGCAGCTTCCTGGGACAGGGCCACAAGAACACTGAAGCTTTCTTT. This encodes CASSFLGQGHKNTEAFF.

Written as DNA, the CDR3 is TGTGCCAGCAGCTTGGACACAGGAGCTAACACCGGGGAGCTGTTTTTT. It specifies CASSLDTGANTGELFF. V usage is TRBV5-6 and J usage is TRBJ2-2; D is perhaps TRBD1 (5 bases). Trimming pared 0 bases from V and 2 bases from J, leaving 11 bases between. CDR1 SGHDT and CDR2 YYEEEE come from the germline V gene. This CDR3 has 16 amino acids.

This clone has just a few counts. V usage is TRBV29-1 and J usage is TRBJ2-3; 11 bases align to TRBD2. This CDR3 contains 14 residues. V gave up 6 bases and J gave up 3 bases; unmatched junction bases: 5. Germline V gene data show CDR1 as SQVTM and CDR2 as ANQGSEA. The CDR3 DNA reads as TGCAGCGTAGCCGGGACTAGCGGAACAGATACGCAGTATTTT. Its protein product is CSVAGTSGTDTQYF.

The chain is built from TRBV7-2 and TRBJ1-2, with D tentatively TRBD1 (6 bases). The CDR3 has 15 amino acids. Per germline, CDR1 SGHTA and CDR2 FQGNSA. V lost 5 bases and J 2 bases, leaving 15 bases between the germline ends. The CDR3 DNA is TGTGCCAGCAGCGCCTTCGGGAGGGGGAACTATGGCTACACCTTC. It codes for CASSAFGRGNYGYTF.

The rearrangement links TRBV19 to TRBJ1-1; 7 bases fit TRBD1. Germline-derived CDR1 and CDR2 are LNHDA and SQIVND (reference sequence). V lost 9 bases to trimming and J lost 3 bases; unmatched junction nucleotides: 10. The CDR3 contains 14 residues. Here the CDR3 reads CASFNPGQHTEAFF. In DNA form, the CDR3 reads TGTGCCAGCTTCAATCCGGGACAGCACACTGAAGCTTTCTTT.

The rearrangement uses TRBV10-2 and TRBJ2-7; the match to TRBD2 covers 8 bases. The germline gives CDR1 WSHSY, CDR2 SAAADI. This CDR3 region has 15 residues. V lost 0 bases, J lost 6 bases, and 7 bases stayed unmatched. The CDR3 DNA reads as TGCGCCAGCAGTGAGTCGAGAGCGGGAGTCGCCGAGCAGTACTTC. Protein: CASSESRAGVAEQYF.

V is TRBV6-5 and J is TRBJ1-1; 8 bases are shared with TRBD1. Germline CDR1 reads MNHEY; CDR2 reads SVGAGI. The CDR3 runs 15 residues. The V segment lost 2 bases and the J segment 3 bases; nucleotides outside the gene matches: 5. CDR3 DNA sequence: TGTGCCAGCAGTTACCGAGGACAGGGTCACACTGAAGCTTTCTTT. The encoded protein is CASSYRGQGHTEAFF.

V is TRBV4-2 and J is TRBJ2-7, with a possible D match to TRBD1 (7 bases). V gave up 0 bases and J gave up 3 bases, with 15 bases separating them. The CDR3 length is 16 residues. Germline CDR1 and CDR2: LGHNA and YNFKEQ. The CDR3 sequence: CASSQERGTAFYEQYF. Here the CDR3 DNA reads TGTGCCAGCAGCCAAGAACGCGGGACAGCCTTCTACGAGCAGTACTTC.

The V call is TRBV7-2, the J call TRBJ2-3; 7 bases line up with TRBD2. The germline CDR1 and CDR2 sequences are SGHTA and FQGNSA. The CDR3 is 15 amino acids. V gave up 5 bases and J gave up 2 bases; unmatched junction bases: 7. The CDR3 spells CASSRGGGNTDTQYF. The CDR3 coding sequence is TGTGCCAGCAGCCGCGGGGGAGGGAACACAGATACGCAGTATTTT.